This entry is about one TCR beta chain. The junction had 2 bases not matched to a gene; V was cut back by 2 bases and J by 8 bases. This CDR3 has 14 residues. CDR1 is KGHSY and CDR2 is FQNENV in the germline V gene. This sample is drawn from a study of blood T cell repertoires in COVID-19. The overall study: Material from acute and convalescent COVID-19 was sourced from the United States, Italy and Spain.

Per the original data handling: Estimation of nucleated cell counts was performed using reference gene primer amplification. The repertoire was sequenced with immunoSEQ multiplex PCR; TCRdb's copy has only in-frame clones and lacks some. Clone size and the V and J calls come from that table; the DNA yielded D and trimming. The sample includes about 210,000 clones, 84% of them seen just once. This receptor was taken from a woman between 50 and 59 years old with active or convalescent COVID-19. Sequences were obtained from peripheral blood. The chain uses TRBV16 and TRBJ1-4; 10 bases are a match to TRBD1. This CDR3 reads CASSQGTGDEKLFF. Written as DNA, the CDR3 is TGTGCCAGCAGCCAAGGGACAGGGGACGAAAAACTGTTTTTT.